These T cell receptor beta chains were read from a single sample in a study of T cells in Graves' hyperthyroidism and ophthalmopathy. In TCRdb, the multiplex PCR reads were re-called with MiXCR into one record per CDR3 protein. Altogether under 250,000 distinct CDR3 sequences are present, roughly a sixth being singletons, with the ten largest covering about 56%. Sequences were obtained from blood. These receptor sequences come from a woman aged 50 to 65 with Graves' hyperthyroidism. Both conserved end residues are part of each CDR3. D genes are given only for firm matches. Rows give clone size only sometimes, using once, few, many, or a class for an expanded clone.

j_call v_call d_call cdr3_length clone_size cdr3_aa cdr3_nt
TRBJ2-1 TRBV20-1 . 16 . CSALKGGGTPYNEQFF TGCAGTGCCCTTAAAGGAGGGGGGACCCCCTACAATGAGCAGTTCTTC
TRBJ1-5 TRBV28 . 16 many CASSPTVGRSNQPQHF TGTGCCAGCAGTCCCACCGTAGGACGAAGCAATCAGCCCCAGCATTTT
TRBJ2-1 TRBV29-1 . 12 few CSGRSSTNEQFF TGCAGCGGCCGGTCTTCCACCAATGAGCAGTTCTTC
TRBJ2-1 TRBV2 . 14 many CASSVGGSYNEQFF TGTGCCAGCAGTGTGGGAGGCTCCTACAATGAGCAGTTCTTC
TRBJ2-3 TRBV12-3/TRBV12-4 . 13 many CASSPDHGDTQYF TGTGCCAGCAGCCCGGACCACGGGGATACGCAGTATTTT
TRBJ2-5 TRBV11-2 TRBD2 14 once CASRIAGGLETQYF TGTGCCAGCAGGATAGCGGGAGGGCTGGAGACCCAGTACTTC
TRBJ2-3 TRBV13 . 12 many CASSLLADTQYF TGTGCCAGCAGCTTACTTGCGGATACGCAGTATTTT
TRBJ1-1 TRBV24-1 TRBD1 14 many CATRRTGGNTEAFF TGTGCCACCAGACGGACAGGGGGAAACACTGAAGCTTTCTTT
TRBJ1-3 TRBV5-1 . 15 . CASSLRGVSGNTIYF TGCGCCAGCAGCTTGAGAGGTGTCTCTGGAAACACCATATATTTT
TRBJ2-5 TRBV2 TRBD2 15 many CASSGLAGGVETQYF TGTGCCAGCAGTGGACTAGCGGGAGGGGTAGAGACCCAGTACTTC
TRBJ2-4 TRBV3-1 . 17 many CASSRSGTLGAKNIQYF TGTGCCAGCAGCAGGAGCGGCACCTTAGGGGCCAAAAACATTCAGTACTTC
TRBJ2-1 TRBV30 . 13 . CAWSPAPGNEQFF TGTGCCTGGAGTCCCGCCCCAGGAAATGAGCAGTTCTTC
TRBJ1-6 TRBV12-3/TRBV12-4 . 15 few CASSLTLKRNSPLHF TGTGCCAGCAGTTTAACCCTTAAGAGGAATTCACCCCTCCACTTT
TRBJ2-3 TRBV18 . 13 . CASPRLGTDTQYF TGTGCCAGCCCACGTCTGGGTACAGATACGCAGTATTTT
TRBJ2-5 TRBV5-5 . 11 . CASSTLETQYF TGTGCCAGCAGCACTTTGGAGACCCAGTACTTC
TRBJ2-5 TRBV7-9 TRBD2 17 . CASSPRLAGGAQETQYF TGTGCCAGCAGCCCCAGGTTAGCGGGAGGAGCCCAAGAGACCCAGTACTTC
TRBJ2-5 TRBV2 . 11 few CASKGQETQYF TGTGCCAGCAAGGGACAAGAGACCCAGTACTTC
TRBJ2-1 TRBV7-3 TRBD2 15 many CASSLAVGEYNEQFF TGTGCCAGCAGCCTAGCGGTGGGGGAATACAATGAGCAGTTCTTC
TRBJ1-1 TRBV6-1 TRBD1 12 . CASRDRVAEAFF TGTGCCAGCAGGGACAGGGTTGCTGAAGCTTTCTTT
TRBJ2-1 TRBV5-1 TRBD2 14 . CASGPGSGRDEQFF TGCGCCAGCGGACCCGGAAGCGGGAGAGATGAGCAGTTCTTC
TRBJ2-1 TRBV12-3/TRBV12-4 TRBD1 16 few CASTPEGQGLLSEQFF TGTGCCAGCACTCCAGAGGGACAGGGACTTTTAAGTGAGCAGTTCTTC
TRBJ2-3 TRBV27 TRBD2 19 many CASSLWAITSGRPTDTQYF TGTGCCAGCAGTTTATGGGCAATAACTAGCGGGAGACCCACAGATACGCAGTATTTT
TRBJ2-2 TRBV7-6 . 16 few CASSLIPGVNTGELFF TGTGCCAGCAGCTTAATCCCAGGGGTGAACACCGGGGAGCTGTTTTTT
TRBJ2-1 TRBV12-3/TRBV12-4 . 14 . CASSRAGSYNEQFF TGTGCCAGCAGTCGAGCGGGCTCCTACAATGAGCAGTTCTTC
TRBJ2-2 TRBV2 . 14 many CASTFNTNTGELFF TGTGCCAGCACCTTCAATACGAACACCGGGGAGCTGTTTTTT
TRBJ1-4 TRBV5-1 . 16 . CASSLRPGPRGEKLFF TGCGCCAGCAGCCTCAGGCCGGGGCCCCGAGGGGAAAAACTGTTTTTT
TRBJ1-3 TRBV20-1 . 15 many CSARDSRHSGNTIYF TGCAGTGCTAGAGACTCACGACACTCTGGAAACACCATATATTTT
TRBJ2-5 TRBV30 . 13 . CAWSAGLGETQYF TGTGCCTGGAGTGCAGGCTTGGGGGAGACCCAGTACTTC
TRBJ2-5 TRBV7-9 . 15 many CASSSTDKGRETQYF TGTGCCAGCAGCTCAACGGACAAGGGGAGAGAGACCCAGTACTTC
TRBJ2-7 TRBV28 TRBD2 15 many CASTQLGTTTYEQYF TGTGCCAGCACCCAGCTCGGGACTACGACCTACGAGCAGTACTTC
TRBJ2-7 TRBV7-2 . 14 many CASSLVAGWSEQYF TGTGCCAGCAGCTTAGTGGCAGGGTGGAGCGAGCAGTACTTC
TRBJ2-3 TRBV11-3 . 11 . CASRGQNIQYF TGTGCCAGCAGAGGACAGAATATTCAGTATTTT
TRBJ2-1 TRBV9 . 12 . CASSLTGVWQFF TGTGCCAGCAGCCTGACAGGTGTCTGGCAGTTCTTC
TRBJ1-2 TRBV28 . 10 many CASSFHGYTF TGTGCCAGCAGTTTTCATGGCTACACCTTC
TRBJ2-3 TRBV30 . 15 many CAWSVVAVRTDTQYF TGTGCCTGGAGTGTAGTGGCAGTCCGCACAGATACGCAGTATTTT
TRBJ2-1 TRBV11-3 TRBD1 16 many CASSSQGAGSYNEQFF TGTGCCAGCAGTTCACAGGGGGCGGGCTCCTACAATGAGCAGTTCTTC
TRBJ1-1 TRBV15 . 12 few CATSRDRVGAFF TGTGCCACCAGCAGAGATCGAGTTGGAGCTTTCTTT
TRBJ2-1 TRBV9 . 12 . CASSVGIDEQFF TGTGCCAGCAGCGTAGGAATCGATGAGCAGTTCTTC
TRBJ2-7 TRBV10-3 TRBD2 16 . CAISRLAGGQQYEQYF TGTGCCATCAGTAGACTAGCGGGAGGGCAGCAATACGAGCAGTACTTC
TRBJ1-2 TRBV6-1 . 13 few CASTPATNYGYTF TGTGCCAGTACGCCAGCTACTAACTATGGCTACACCTTC
TRBJ1-1 TRBV30 . 11 many CAWSRNTEAFF TGTGCCTGGAGCAGGAACACTGAAGCTTTCTTT
TRBJ2-7 TRBV30 . 15 many CAWSVGAGSSYEQYF TGTGCCTGGAGTGTAGGGGCGGGTTCCTCCTACGAGCAGTACTTC
TRBJ2-7 TRBV12-3/TRBV12-4 TRBD2 14 many CASSFGTSDYEQYF TGTGCCAGCAGTTTCGGGACTAGCGATTACGAGCAGTACTTC
TRBJ2-3 TRBV5-1 . 13 many CASSLSGTDTQYF TGCGCCAGCAGCTTGAGCGGGACAGATACGCAGTATTTT
TRBJ2-6 TRBV27 . 15 many CASCDWGSGANVLTF TGTGCCAGCTGCGACTGGGGGTCTGGGGCCAACGTCCTGACTTTC
TRBJ2-1 TRBV4-1 . 14 few CASSRTGQGIGQFF TGCGCCAGCAGCCGCACCGGCCAGGGAATAGGCCAGTTCTTC
TRBJ2-3 TRBV6-1 TRBD2 16 many CASTFRLAGGPDTQYF TGTGCCAGCACCTTCCGACTAGCGGGAGGCCCAGATACGCAGTATTTT
TRBJ2-3 TRBV6-1 TRBD2 16 many CASSPGLAGATDTQYF TGTGCCAGCAGTCCCGGACTAGCGGGTGCCACAGATACGCAGTATTTT
TRBJ2-7 TRBV11-2 . 14 many CASSLQGRTYEQYF TGTGCCAGCAGCTTACAGGGTAGGACCTACGAGCAGTACTTC
TRBJ1-1 TRBV20-1 . 14 many CSARVGGPSTEAFF TGCAGTGCTAGAGTGGGTGGACCTTCCACTGAAGCTTTCTTT
TRBJ2-3 TRBV15 TRBD2 16 many CATSRGLAESTDTQYF TGTGCCACCAGCAGGGGACTAGCGGAGAGCACAGATACGCAGTATTTT
TRBJ2-1 TRBV19 TRBD2 16 . CASSSRNGGSYNEQFF TGTGCCAGTAGTAGCAGGAACGGGGGGTCGTACAATGAGCAGTTCTTC
TRBJ2-5 TRBV20-1 TRBD2 20 . CSANCTGWRLAGGPRETQYF TGCAGTGCTAATTGTACCGGTTGGCGACTAGCGGGAGGGCCGAGAGAGACCCAGTACTTC
TRBJ2-7 TRBV27 . 13 many CASSGAGAYEQYF TGTGCCAGCAGTGGGGCAGGGGCCTACGAGCAGTACTTC
TRBJ2-5 TRBV11-3 . 11 many CASSNQETQYF TGTGCCAGCAGCAACCAAGAGACCCAGTACTTC